This T cell receptor beta chain is from a study of Ad26.COV2.S vaccination and SARS-CoV-2 variants. Overall study context: Ad26.COV2.S, an intramuscular injection, was given once or twice 56 days apart.

Details on this clone: Its specificity is not known.

Whole-study findings and limits: Overall T cell responses may have been underestimated by the analyses of TCR breadth and depth. Comparability of non-spike TCR breadth was observed across vaccine and placebo recipients.

Measured with immunoSEQ multiplex PCR; TCRdb has only the in-frame clones, and not every one. The top ten clones hold about 1.5% of a sample with about 680,000 clones, around 92% of them seen once. Germline assignment: CDR1 GTSNPN and CDR2 SVGIG (reference sequence). Trimming cost V 5 bases and J 8 bases, with 18 bases left between them. This CDR3 is built from 14 residues. Specified treatment: some 20 received Ad26.COV2.S at low or high dose, single or two shots; 5 received placebo; per-sample allocation not given. At day 63 after the first vaccine or placebo injection, samples were drawn. The source material was peripheral blood, sampled in a trial of Ad26.COV2.S vaccine versus placebo. The chain couples TRBV30 to TRBJ1-4; the D gene is possibly TRBD1 (5 bases). The origin of this receptor is a person between 18 and 65 years old who received the Ad26.COV2.S COVID-19 vaccine or a placebo. The CDR3 nucleotides read TGTGCCTGGGCCCGGGACGGAAGAGGGGAAAAACTGTTTTTT. This encodes CAWARDGRGEKLFF.